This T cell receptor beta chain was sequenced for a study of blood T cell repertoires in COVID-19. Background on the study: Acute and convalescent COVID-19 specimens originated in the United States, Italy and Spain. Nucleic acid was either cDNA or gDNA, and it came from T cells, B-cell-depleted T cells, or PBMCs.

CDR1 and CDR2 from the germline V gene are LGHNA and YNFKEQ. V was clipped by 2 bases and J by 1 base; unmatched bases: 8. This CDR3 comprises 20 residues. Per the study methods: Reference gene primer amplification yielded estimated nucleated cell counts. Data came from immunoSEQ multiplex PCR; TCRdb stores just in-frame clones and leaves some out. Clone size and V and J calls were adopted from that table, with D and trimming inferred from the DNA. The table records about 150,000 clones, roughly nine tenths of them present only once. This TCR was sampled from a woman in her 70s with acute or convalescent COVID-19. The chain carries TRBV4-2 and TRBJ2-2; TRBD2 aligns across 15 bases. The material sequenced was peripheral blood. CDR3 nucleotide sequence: TGTGCCAGCAGCCAATTATACGGACTAGCGGGGGGGATGAACACCGGGGAGCTGTTTTTT. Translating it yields CASSQLYGLAGGMNTGELFF.